The source of this TCR beta chain is a study of shared clonotypes between healthy human individuals. Study observations and caveats: Sequencing depth was expected to affect clonotype sharing among donors.

This clone has only one observation. As yet, its antigen is unknown. Deep-level assay runs were performed. Several immunoSEQ plates received, in even portions, the genomic DNA of each subset. Produced via immunoSEQ multiplex PCR; TCRdb's table is partial and in-frame only. The repertoire holds 2 million to 2.5 million clones, with 95% as singletons. Germline CDR1 MDHEN, CDR2 SYDVKM. CDR3 length: 13 amino acids. Trimming took 5 bases from V and 4 from J, leaving 11 bases between them. Specimen: naive CD4+ T cells sorted from blood. Noted subset: CD45RA+ positively selected. The gene calls are TRBV28 and TRBJ1-1; no clear D. This TCR was sampled from a young man in good health. The CDR3 reads CASSPLITTEAFF. The CDR3 coding sequence is TGTGCCAGCAGTCCTCTTATCACCACTGAAGCTTTCTTT. Full variable domain (outside the CDR3, taken from reference TRBV28 and TRBJ1-1): DVKVTQSSRYLVKRTGEKVFLECVQDMDHENMFWYRQDPGLGLRLIYFSYDVKMKEKGDIPEGYSVSREKKERFSLILESASTNQTSMYLCASSPLITTEAFFGQGTRLTVV.